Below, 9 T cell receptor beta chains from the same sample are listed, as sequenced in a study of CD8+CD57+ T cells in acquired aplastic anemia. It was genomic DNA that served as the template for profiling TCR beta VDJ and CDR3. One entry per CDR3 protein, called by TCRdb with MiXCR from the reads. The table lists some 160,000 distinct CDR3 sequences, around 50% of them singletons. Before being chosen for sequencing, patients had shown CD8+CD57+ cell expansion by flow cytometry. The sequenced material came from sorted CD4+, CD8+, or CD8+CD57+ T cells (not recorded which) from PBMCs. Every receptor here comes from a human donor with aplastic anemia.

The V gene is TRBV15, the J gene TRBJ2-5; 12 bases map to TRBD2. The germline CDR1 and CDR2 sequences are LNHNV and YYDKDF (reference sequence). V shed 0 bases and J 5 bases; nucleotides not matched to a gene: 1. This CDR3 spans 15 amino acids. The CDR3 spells CATSRETSGSETQYF. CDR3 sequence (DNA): TGTGCCACCAGCAGAGAGACTAGCGGGAGTGAGACCCAGTACTTC.

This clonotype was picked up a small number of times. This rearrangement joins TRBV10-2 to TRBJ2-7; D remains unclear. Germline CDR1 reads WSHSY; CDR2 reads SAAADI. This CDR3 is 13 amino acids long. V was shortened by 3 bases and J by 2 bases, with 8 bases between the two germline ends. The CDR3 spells CASSDVKTYEQYF. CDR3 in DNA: TGCGCCAGCAGTGACGTCAAAACCTACGAGCAGTACTTC.

CDR3 DNA sequence: TGTGCCACCAGCGGGACAGGGAGAAAACAGCCCCAGCATTTT. Translation: CATSGTGRKQPQHF. The chain couples TRBV15 to TRBJ1-5, with 9 bases aligning to TRBD1. After removal of 5 bases from V and 7 bases from J, the junction contained 6 bases not matched to a gene. This CDR3 has 14 amino acids. Germline assignment: CDR1 LNHNV and CDR2 YYDKDF (reference sequence).

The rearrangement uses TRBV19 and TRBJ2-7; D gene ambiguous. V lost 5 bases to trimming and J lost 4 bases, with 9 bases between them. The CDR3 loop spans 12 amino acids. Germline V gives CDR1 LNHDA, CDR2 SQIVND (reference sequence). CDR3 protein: CASSFRGYEQYF. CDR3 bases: TGTGCCAGTAGTTTTCGAGGATACGAGCAGTACTTC. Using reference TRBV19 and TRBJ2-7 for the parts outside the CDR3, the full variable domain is DGGITQSPKYLFRKEGQNVTLSCEQNLNHDAMYWYRQDPGQGLRLIYYSQIVNDFQKGDIAEGYSVSREKKESFPLTVTSAQKNPTAFYLCASSFRGYEQYFGPGTRLTVT.

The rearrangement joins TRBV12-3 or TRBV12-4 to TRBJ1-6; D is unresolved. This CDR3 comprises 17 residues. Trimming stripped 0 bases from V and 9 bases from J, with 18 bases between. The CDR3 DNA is TGTGCCAGCAGTTTAGCGCCCCCGCCCGGTTTGGGTTCACCCCTCCACTTT. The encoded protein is CASSLAPPPGLGSPLHF.

The CDR3 nucleotides are TGTGCCAGCAGCTTAGGGCTAGCGGGAGTGGGAGAGACCCAGTACTTC. Its translation: CASSLGLAGVGETQYF. The chain joins TRBV7-2 to TRBJ2-5, with 10 nucleotides matching TRBD2. This CDR3 region has 16 residues. J was trimmed by 4 bases and V by 1 base; bases with no gene match: 6. Germline V lookup: CDR1 SGHTA, CDR2 FQGNSA.

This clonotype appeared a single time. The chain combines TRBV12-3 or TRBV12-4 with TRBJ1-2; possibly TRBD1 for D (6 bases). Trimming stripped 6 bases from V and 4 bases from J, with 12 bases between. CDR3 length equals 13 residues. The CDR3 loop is CASSPQGFYGYTF. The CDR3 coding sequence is TGTGCCAGCAGCCCACAGGGATTCTATGGCTACACCTTC.

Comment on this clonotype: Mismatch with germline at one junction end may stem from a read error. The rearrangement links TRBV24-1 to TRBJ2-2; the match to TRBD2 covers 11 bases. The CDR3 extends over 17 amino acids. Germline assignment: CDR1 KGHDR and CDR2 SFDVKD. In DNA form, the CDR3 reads TGTGCCACCAGTGACCCTACTAGCGGGAGAAACACCGGGGAGCTGCTTTTT. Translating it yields CATSDPTSGRNTGELLF.

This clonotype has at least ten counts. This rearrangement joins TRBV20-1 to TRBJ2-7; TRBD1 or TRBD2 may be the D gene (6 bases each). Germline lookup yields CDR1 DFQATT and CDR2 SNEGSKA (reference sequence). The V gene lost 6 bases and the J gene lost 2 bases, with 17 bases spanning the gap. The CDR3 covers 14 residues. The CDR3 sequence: CSAGGGPHPYEQYF. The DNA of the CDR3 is TGCAGTGCAGGAGGGGGACCCCACCCCTACGAGCAGTACTTC.